The 3 T cell receptor beta chains below all came from one sample that was sequenced in a study of Ad26.COV2.S vaccination and SARS-CoV-2 variants. Described treatment: some 20 received Ad26.COV2.S at low or high dose, single or two shots; roughly five received placebo; per-sample allocation not given. Repertoires come from day 63 after the first vaccine or placebo injection. Only in-frame clones appear in the TCRdb table, and some are missing; sequencing was by immunoSEQ multiplex PCR. The sample has about 400,000 clones, roughly 90% seen once; the top ten hold about 1.7%. The source was peripheral blood, collected in a trial of Ad26.COV2.S vaccine versus placebo. The source is a person between 18 and 60 years old who received the Ad26.COV2.S COVID-19 vaccine or a placebo.

The V gene is TRBV28, the J gene TRBJ1-2; the D is unclear. Trimming stripped 5 bases from V and 3 bases from J, with 13 bases between. Germline lookup yields CDR1 MDHEN and CDR2 SYDVKM. The CDR3 runs 14 residues. The CDR3 loop is CASSPYWSYYGYTF. The CDR3 DNA follows: TGTGCCAGCAGTCCCTATTGGAGCTACTATGGCTACACCTTC.

V is TRBV10-1 and J is TRBJ2-4; D unresolved. The CDR3 is made up of 13 amino acids. V dropped 10 bases and J dropped 0 bases, with 10 bases sitting between them. Germline V CDR1 and CDR2: WNHNN, SYGVQD (reference sequence). CDR3 region: CANKGLAKNIQYF. As DNA, the CDR3 is TGCGCCAATAAGGGATTAGCCAAAAACATTCAGTACTTC.

The chain uses TRBV27 and TRBJ1-2; 10 bases are shared with TRBD1. Germline CDR1 MNHEY, CDR2 SMNVEV (reference sequence). The CDR3 contains 14 residues. With V trimmed by 6 bases and J by 5 bases, 6 bases remained unmatched. CDR3 DNA: TGTGCCAGCAGGGGGACAGGGGTTGGGTATGGCTACACCTTC. Amino acids: CASRGTGVGYGYTF.